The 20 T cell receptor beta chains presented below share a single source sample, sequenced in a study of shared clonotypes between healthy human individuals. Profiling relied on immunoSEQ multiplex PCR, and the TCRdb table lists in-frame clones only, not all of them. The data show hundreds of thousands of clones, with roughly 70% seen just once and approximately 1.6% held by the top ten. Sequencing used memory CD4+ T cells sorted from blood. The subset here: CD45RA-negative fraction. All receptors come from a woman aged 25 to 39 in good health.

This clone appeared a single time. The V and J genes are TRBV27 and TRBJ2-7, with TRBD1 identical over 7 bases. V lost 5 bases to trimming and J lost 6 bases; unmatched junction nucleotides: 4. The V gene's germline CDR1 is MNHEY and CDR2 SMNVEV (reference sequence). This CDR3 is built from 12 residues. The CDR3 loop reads CASSKQGSEQYF. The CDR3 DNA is TGTGCCAGCAGTAAACAGGGGTCCGAGCAGTACTTC.

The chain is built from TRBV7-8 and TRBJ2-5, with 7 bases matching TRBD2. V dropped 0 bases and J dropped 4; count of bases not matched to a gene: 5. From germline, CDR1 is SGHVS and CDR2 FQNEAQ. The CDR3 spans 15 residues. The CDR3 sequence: CASSLARGLRETQYF. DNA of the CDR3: TGTGCCAGCAGCTTAGCCCGGGGACTACGAGAGACCCAGTACTTC. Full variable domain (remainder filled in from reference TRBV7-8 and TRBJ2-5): GAGVSQSPRYKVAKRGQDVALRCDPISGHVSLFWYQQALGQGPEFLTYFQNEAQLDKSGLPSDRFFAERPEGSVSTLKIQRTQQEDSAVYLCASSLARGLRETQYFGPGTRLLVL.

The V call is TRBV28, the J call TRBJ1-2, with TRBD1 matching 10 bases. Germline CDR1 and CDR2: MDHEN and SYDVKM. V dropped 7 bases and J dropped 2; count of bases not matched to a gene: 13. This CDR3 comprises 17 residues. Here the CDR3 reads CASTTGTGAGGNYGYTF. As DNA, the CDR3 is TGTGCCAGCACCACCGGGACAGGGGCCGGCGGAAACTATGGCTACACCTTC.

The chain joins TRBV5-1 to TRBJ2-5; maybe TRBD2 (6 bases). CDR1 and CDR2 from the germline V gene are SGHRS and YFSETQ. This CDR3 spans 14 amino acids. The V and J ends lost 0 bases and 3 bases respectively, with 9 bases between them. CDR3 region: CASSLDPGEETQYF. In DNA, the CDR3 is TGCGCCAGCAGCTTGGATCCGGGAGAAGAGACCCAGTACTTC. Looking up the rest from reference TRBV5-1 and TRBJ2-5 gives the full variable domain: KAGVTQTPRYLIKTRGQQVTLSCSPISGHRSVSWYQQTPGQGLQFLFEYFSETQRNKGNFPGRFSGRQFSNSRSEMNVSTLELGDSALYLCASSLDPGEETQYFGPGTRLLVL.

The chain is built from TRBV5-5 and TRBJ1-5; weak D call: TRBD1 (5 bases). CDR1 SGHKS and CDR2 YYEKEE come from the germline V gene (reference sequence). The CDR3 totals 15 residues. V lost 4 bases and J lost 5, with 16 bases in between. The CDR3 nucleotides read TGTGCCAGCAGCCTCACGGACACCAACTATCAGCCCCAGCATTTT. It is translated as CASSLTDTNYQPQHF.

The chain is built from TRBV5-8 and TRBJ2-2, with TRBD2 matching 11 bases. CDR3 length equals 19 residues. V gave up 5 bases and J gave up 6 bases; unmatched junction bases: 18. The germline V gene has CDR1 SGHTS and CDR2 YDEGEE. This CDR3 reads CASRNPASGRLIQSGELFF. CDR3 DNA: TGTGCCAGCAGAAACCCAGCTAGCGGGAGGCTAATCCAGTCCGGGGAGCTGTTTTTT.

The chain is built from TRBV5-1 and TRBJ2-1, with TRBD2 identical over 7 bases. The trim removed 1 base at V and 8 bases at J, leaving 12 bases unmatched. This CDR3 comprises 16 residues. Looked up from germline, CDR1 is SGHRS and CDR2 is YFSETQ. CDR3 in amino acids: CASSLLGGLGVDEQFF. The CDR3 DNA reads TGCGCCAGCAGCTTGTTAGGCGGACTAGGTGTGGATGAGCAGTTCTTC.

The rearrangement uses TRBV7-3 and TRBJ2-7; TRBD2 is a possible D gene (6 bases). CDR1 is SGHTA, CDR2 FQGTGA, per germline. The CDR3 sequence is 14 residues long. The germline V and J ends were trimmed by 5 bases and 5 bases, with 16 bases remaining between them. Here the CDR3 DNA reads TGTGCCAGCAGCAAAGCCTCGGGGGTAGACGAGCAGTACTTC. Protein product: CASSKASGVDEQYF.

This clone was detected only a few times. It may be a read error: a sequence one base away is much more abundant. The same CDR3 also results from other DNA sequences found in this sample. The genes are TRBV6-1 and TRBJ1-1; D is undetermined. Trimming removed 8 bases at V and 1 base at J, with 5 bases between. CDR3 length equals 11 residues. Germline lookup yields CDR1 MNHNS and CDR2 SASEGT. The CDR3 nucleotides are TGTGCCAGCGAGGGGAACACTGAAGCTTTCTTT. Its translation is CASEGNTEAFF.

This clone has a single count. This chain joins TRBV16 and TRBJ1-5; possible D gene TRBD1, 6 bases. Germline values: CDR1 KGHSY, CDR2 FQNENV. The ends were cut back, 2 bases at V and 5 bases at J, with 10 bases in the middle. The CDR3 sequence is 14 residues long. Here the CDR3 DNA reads TGTGCCAGCAGCCAAGTCCAGGGGCATCAGCCCCAGCATTTT. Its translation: CASSQVQGHQPQHF. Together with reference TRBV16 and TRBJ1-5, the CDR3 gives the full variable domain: GEEVAQTPKHLVRGEGQKAKLYCAPIKGHSYVFWYQQVLKNEFKFLISFQNENVFDETGMPKERFSAKCLPNSPCSLEIQATKLEDSAVYFCASSQVQGHQPQHFGDGTRLSIL.

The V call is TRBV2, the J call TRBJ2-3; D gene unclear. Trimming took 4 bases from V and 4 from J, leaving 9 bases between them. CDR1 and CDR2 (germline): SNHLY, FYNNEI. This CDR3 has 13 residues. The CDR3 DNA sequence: TGTGCCAGCAGTGTGAATGAGGCAGATACGCAGTATTTT. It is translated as CASSVNEADTQYF.

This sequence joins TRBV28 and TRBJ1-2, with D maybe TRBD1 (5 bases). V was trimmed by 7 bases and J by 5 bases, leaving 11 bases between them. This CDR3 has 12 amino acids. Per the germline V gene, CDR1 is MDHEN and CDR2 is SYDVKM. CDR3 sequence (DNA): TGTGCCAGCAATAGACAGAGATATGGCTACACCTTC. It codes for CASNRQRYGYTF.

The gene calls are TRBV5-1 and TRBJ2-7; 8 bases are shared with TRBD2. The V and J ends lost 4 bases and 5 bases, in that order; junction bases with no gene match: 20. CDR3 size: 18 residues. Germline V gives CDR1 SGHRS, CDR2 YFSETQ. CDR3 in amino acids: CASSNALAGGPSGNEQYF. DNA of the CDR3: TGCGCCAGCAGCAATGCGCTCGCGGGAGGACCTTCGGGGAACGAGCAGTACTTC.

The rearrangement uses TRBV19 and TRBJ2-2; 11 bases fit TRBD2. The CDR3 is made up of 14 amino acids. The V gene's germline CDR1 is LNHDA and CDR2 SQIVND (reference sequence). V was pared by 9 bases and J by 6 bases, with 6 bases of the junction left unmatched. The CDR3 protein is CASKTSGISGELFF. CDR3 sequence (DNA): TGTGCCAGCAAGACTAGCGGGATATCCGGGGAGCTGTTTTTT. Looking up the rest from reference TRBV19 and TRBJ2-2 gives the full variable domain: DGGITQSPKYLFRKEGQNVTLSCEQNLNHDAMYWYRQDPGQGLRLIYYSQIVNDFQKGDIAEGYSVSREKKESFPLTVTSAQKNPTAFYLCASKTSGISGELFFGEGSRLTVL.

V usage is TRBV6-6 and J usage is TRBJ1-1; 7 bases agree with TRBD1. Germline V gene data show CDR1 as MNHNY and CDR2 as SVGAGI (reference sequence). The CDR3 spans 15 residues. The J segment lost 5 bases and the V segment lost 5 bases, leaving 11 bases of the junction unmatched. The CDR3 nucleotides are TGTGCCAGCAGTACAAACCGCGACAGGGTGACTGAAGCTTTCTTT. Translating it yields CASSTNRDRVTEAFF.

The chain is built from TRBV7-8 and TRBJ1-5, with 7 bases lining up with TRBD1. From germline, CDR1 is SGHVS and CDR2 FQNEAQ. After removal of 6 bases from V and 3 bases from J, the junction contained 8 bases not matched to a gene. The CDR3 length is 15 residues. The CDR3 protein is CASSSAQGFNQPQHF. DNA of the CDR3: TGTGCCAGCAGTTCAGCACAGGGGTTCAATCAGCCCCAGCATTTT.

The CDR3 DNA is TGTGCCAGCAGGGTAGGACTACTAAAAGTCTACGAGCAGTACTTC. This encodes CASRVGLLKVYEQYF. The V and J genes are TRBV6-5 and TRBJ2-7; maybe TRBD2 (6 bases). Germline CDR1 MNHEY, CDR2 SVGAGI. This CDR3 comprises 15 residues. Trimming cost V 6 bases and J 3 bases, with 18 bases left between them.

Here the CDR3 reads CASSLEWSSYEQYF. In DNA, the CDR3 is TGTGCCAGCAGCTTGGAGTGGAGCTCCTACGAGCAGTACTTC. The gene calls are TRBV5-5 and TRBJ2-7, with D unresolved. CDR3 length: 14 residues. Germline loops: CDR1 SGHKS, CDR2 YYEKEE (reference sequence). V was trimmed by 0 bases and J by 0 bases, leaving 7 bases between them.

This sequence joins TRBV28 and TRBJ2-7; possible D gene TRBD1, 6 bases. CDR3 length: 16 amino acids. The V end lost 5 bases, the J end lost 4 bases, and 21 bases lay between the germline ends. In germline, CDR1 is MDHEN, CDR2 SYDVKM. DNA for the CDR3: TGTGCCAGCAGTCTGCTAGGACAGATGGGGCTATACGAGCAGTACTTC. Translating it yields CASSLLGQMGLYEQYF.

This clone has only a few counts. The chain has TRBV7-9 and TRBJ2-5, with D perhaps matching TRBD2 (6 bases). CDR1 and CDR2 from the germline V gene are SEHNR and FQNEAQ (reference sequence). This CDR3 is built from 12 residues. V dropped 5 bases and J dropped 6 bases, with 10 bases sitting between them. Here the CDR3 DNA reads TGTGCCAGCAGCCCGGGACTGAAGACCCAGTACTTC. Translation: CASSPGLKTQYF.